These 8 T cell receptor beta chains share one sample of origin, sequenced in a study of cytomegalovirus exposure and HLA in healthy donors. This PCR relied on a set of 60 Vbeta primers and 13 Jbeta primers. The assay was immunoSEQ multiplex PCR, and TCRdb's table has in-frame clones only and misses some. The data contain 170,000 or so clones, more than 70% of them singletons. The sample consisted of PBMCs. The receptors originated from a boy between 2 and 10 years old in good health and CMV-seronegative.

This clone was counted once. The chain links TRBV6-4 to TRBJ2-1, with 10 bases identical to TRBD2. The CDR3 totals 16 residues. Germline V gives CDR1 MRHNA, CDR2 SNTAGT. The V segment lost 2 bases and the J segment 5 bases; nucleotides outside the gene matches: 6. The CDR3 spells CASSDVTSGTHNEQFF. The CDR3 DNA reads as TGTGCCAGCAGTGACGTAACTAGCGGGACCCACAATGAGCAGTTCTTC.

The genes are TRBV4-1 and TRBJ2-6, with TRBD1 matching over 7 bases. CDR3 size: 20 residues. V shed 2 bases, J shed 0 bases, and the junction held 13 bases outside the gene matches. Germline CDR1 is MGHRA and CDR2 is YSYEKL. CDR3 nucleotides: TGCGCCAGCAGCCAATTACTTTTTTGGGGACAGTTCTCTGGGGCCAACGTCCTGACTTTC. The encoded protein is CASSQLLFWGQFSGANVLTF.

The chain is built from TRBV5-1 and TRBJ2-5; D gene unclear. From germline, CDR1 is SGHRS and CDR2 YFSETQ. The CDR3 covers 13 residues. The V end lost 4 bases, the J end lost 5 bases, and 12 bases lay between the germline ends. Here the CDR3 DNA reads TGCGCCAGCAGCGGCGGCGCCCATGAGACCCAGTACTTC. Encoded protein: CASSGGAHETQYF.

The CDR3 DNA reads as TGTGCCAGCAGCCCCCGGGGGTACGAGCAGTACTTC. Translated, it gives CASSPRGYEQYF. This chain connects TRBV7-8 to TRBJ2-7; tentatively, D is TRBD2 (6 bases). In germline, CDR1 is SGHVS, CDR2 FQNEAQ. The CDR3 length is 12 residues. The V end lost 5 bases, the J end lost 4 bases, and 9 bases lay between the germline ends.

This chain joins TRBV5-1 and TRBJ2-3; D unclear. The germline gives CDR1 SGHRS, CDR2 YFSETQ. Trimming shortened V by 0 bases and J by 1 base, and 9 bases separated the two germline ends. The CDR3 loop spans 15 amino acids. This CDR3 reads CASSLELPGTDTQYF. As DNA, the CDR3 is TGCGCCAGCAGCTTGGAACTCCCTGGCACAGATACGCAGTATTTT.

The rearrangement uses TRBV27 and TRBJ2-1, with 11 bases identical to TRBD2. J was trimmed by 4 bases and V by 6 bases; bases with no gene match: 5. The CDR3 consists of 15 residues. CDR1 is MNHEY and CDR2 is SMNVEV in the germline V gene (reference sequence). CDR3 coding DNA: TGTGCCAGCAGGGTAGCGGGAGGGCTTTACAATGAGCAGTTCTTC. Translation: CASRVAGGLYNEQFF.

In nucleotides, the CDR3 is TGTGCCAGCAGTGACGGACTAGGCAATGAGCAGTTCTTC. Amino acids: CASSDGLGNEQFF. J is TRBJ2-1 and V is TRBV7-3, with 7 bases fitting TRBD2. CDR3 size: 13 residues. The germline V gene has CDR1 SGHTA and CDR2 FQGTGA. The V and J ends lost 6 bases and 6 bases, in that order; junction bases with no gene match: 5.

The chain has TRBV5-1 and TRBJ2-5; 8 nucleotides align to TRBD2. The germline V gene has CDR1 SGHRS and CDR2 YFSETQ. Trimming at V came to 10 bases and at J to 1 base, leaving 12 bases not matched to a gene. CDR3 length: 15 residues. DNA of the CDR3: TGCGCCTCAAGCTCGGAGCTAGCGGGCCAAGAGACCCAGTACTTC. It codes for CASSSELAGQETQYF.